The clone carrying this T cell receptor (beta chain) is medium-sized in the sample. Its antigen is unknown. The CDR3 covers 13 residues. Germline V gene sequence: CDR1 MNHEY, CDR2 SMNVEV (reference sequence). Trimming removed 5 bases at V and 7 bases at J, with 9 bases between. The sample comes from a study of neurological immune-mediated disorders. Findings and limits, study-wide: The expanded clones of different subjects shared no CDR3 amino acid sequences (suggesting private repertoires in all groups). Healthy controls had more TCR clonal expansion than multiple sclerosis, which showed the least, whereas HTLV-1-associated myelopathy showed the most. One cluster of related CDR3 sequences contained, by phylogenetic grouping, the repertoires of 18 of 34 multiple sclerosis patients and formed a possible signature.

TCRdb re-derived calls from the 5' RACE reads in MiXCR, one entry per CDR3 protein. The sample has under 70,000 distinct CDR3 sequences, roughly 5.5% seen once. The chain uses TRBV27 and TRBJ1-6; D gene ambiguous. Material for sequencing was PBMCs. The receptor comes from a woman in her 30s with multiple sclerosis. In nucleotides, the CDR3 is TGTGCCAGCAGTCCCTTACAGAATTCACCCCTCCACTTT. Protein sequence: CASSPLQNSPLHF.